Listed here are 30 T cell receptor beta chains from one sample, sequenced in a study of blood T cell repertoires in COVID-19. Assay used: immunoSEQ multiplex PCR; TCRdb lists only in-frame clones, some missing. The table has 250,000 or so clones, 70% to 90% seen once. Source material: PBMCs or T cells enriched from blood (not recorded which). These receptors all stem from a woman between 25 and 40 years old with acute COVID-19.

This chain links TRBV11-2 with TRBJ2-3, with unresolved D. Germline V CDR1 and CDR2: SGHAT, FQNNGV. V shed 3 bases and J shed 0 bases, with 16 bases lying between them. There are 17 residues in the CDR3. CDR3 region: CASSFPQVGTSTDTQYF. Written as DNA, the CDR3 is TGTGCCAGCAGCTTTCCGCAAGTTGGTACTAGCACAGATACGCAGTATTTT.

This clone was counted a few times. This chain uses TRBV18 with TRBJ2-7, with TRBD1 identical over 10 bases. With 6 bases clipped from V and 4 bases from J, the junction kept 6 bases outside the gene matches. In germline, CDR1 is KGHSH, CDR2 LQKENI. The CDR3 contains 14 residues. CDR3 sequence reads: CASSQGQGIYEQYF. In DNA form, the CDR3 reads TGTGCCAGCTCCCAGGGACAGGGGATTTACGAGCAGTACTTC.

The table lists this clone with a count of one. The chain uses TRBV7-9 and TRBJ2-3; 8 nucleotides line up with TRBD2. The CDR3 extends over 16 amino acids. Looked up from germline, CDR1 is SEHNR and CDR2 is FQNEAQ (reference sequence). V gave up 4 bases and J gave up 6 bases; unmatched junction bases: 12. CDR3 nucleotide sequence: TGTGCCAGCAGCTCGCCGGGACGCCGGGAGGGGGATACGCAGTATTTT. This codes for CASSSPGRREGDTQYF.

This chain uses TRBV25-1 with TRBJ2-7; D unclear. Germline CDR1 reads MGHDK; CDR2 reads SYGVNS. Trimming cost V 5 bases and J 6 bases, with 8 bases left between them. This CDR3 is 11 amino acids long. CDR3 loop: CASSISSEQYF. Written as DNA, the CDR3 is TGTGCCAGCAGTATCTCGAGCGAGCAGTACTTC.

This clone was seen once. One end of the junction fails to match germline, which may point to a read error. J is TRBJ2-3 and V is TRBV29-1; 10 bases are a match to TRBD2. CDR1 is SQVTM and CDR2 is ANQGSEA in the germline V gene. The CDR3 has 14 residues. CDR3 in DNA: TGCAGCGTGGAAGCGGGAGGGAACACAGATACGCAGTATTTT. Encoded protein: CSVEAGGNTDTQYF.

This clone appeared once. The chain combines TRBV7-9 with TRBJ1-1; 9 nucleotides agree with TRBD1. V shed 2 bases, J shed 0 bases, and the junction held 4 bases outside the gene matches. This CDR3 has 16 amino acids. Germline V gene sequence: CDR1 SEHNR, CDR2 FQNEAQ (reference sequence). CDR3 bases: TGTGCCAGCAGCTTACGAGGGACAGGGCTGAACACTGAAGCTTTCTTT. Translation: CASSLRGTGLNTEAFF. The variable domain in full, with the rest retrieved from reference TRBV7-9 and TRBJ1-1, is DTGVSQNPRHKITKRGQNVTFRCDPISEHNRLYWYRQTLGQGPEFLTYFQNEAQLEKSRLLSDRFSAERPKGSFSTLEIQRTEQGDSAMYLCASSLRGTGLNTEAFFGQGTRLTVV.

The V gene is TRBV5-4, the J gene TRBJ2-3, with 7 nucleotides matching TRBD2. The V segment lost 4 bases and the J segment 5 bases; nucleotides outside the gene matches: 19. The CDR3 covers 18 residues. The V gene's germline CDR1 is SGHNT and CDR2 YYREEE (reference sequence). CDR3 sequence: CASSTFGLVGSSGDTQYF. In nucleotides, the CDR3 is TGTGCCAGCAGCACTTTTGGACTAGTCGGGTCTTCCGGAGATACGCAGTATTTT.

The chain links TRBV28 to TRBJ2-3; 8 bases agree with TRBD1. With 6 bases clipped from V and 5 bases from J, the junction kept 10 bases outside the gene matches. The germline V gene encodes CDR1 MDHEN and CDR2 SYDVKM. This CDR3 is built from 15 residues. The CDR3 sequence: CASRRGQGAIDTQYF. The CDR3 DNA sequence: TGTGCCAGCAGGCGAGGGCAGGGGGCGATAGATACGCAGTATTTT.

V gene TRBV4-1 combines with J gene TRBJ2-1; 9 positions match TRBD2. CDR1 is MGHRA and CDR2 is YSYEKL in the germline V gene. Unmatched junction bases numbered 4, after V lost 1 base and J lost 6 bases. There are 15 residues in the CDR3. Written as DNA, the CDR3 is TGCGCCAGCAGCCAAGTTGCTAGCGGGATCAATGAGCAGTTCTTC. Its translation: CASSQVASGINEQFF.

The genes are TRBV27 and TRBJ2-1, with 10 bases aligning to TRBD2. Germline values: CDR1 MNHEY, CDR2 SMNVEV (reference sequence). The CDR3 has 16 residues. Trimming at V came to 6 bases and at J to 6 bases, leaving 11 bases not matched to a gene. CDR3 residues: CASSARTSGFLNEQFF. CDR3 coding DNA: TGTGCCAGCAGCGCCCGGACTAGCGGATTCCTCAATGAGCAGTTCTTC.

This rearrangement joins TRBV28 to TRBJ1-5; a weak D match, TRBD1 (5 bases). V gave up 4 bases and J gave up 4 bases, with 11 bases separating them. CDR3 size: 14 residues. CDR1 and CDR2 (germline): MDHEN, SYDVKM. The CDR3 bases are TGTGCCAGCAGTTCGGCTAACAGGAATCAGCCCCAGCATTTT. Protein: CASSSANRNQPQHF.

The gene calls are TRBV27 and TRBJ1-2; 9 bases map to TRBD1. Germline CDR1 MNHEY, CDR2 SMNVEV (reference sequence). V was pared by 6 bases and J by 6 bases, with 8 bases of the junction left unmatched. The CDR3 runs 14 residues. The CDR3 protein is CASSSPGQGNGYTF. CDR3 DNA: TGTGCCAGCAGCTCCCCGGGACAGGGAAATGGCTACACCTTC.

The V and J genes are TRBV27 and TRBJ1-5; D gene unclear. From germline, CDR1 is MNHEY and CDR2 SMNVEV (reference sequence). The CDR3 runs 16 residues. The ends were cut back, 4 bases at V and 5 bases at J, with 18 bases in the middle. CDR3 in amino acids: CASSSRRGGPDQPQHF. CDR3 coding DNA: TGTGCCAGCAGTTCCCGCCGGGGAGGGCCTGATCAGCCCCAGCATTTT.

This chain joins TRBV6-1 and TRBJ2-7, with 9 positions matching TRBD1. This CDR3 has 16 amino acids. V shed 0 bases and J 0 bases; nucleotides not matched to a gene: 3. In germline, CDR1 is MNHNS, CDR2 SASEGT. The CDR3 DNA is TGTGCCAGCAGTGAAGCAGGACAGGGGCTCTCCTACGAGCAGTACTTC. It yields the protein CASSEAGQGLSYEQYF.

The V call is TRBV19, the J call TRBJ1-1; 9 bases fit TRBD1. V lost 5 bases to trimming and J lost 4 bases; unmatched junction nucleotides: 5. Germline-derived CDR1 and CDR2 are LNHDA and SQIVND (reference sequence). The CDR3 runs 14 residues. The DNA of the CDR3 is TGTGCCAGTAGTGCGACAGGGGGTATCACTGAAGCTTTCTTT. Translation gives CASSATGGITEAFF.

CDR3 DNA sequence: TGTGCCAGTAGAACCGGACAGGGTAACGTTGGTGAAAAACTGTTTTTT. Amino acid sequence: CASRTGQGNVGEKLFF. The chain uses TRBV19 and TRBJ1-4; 8 bases line up with TRBD1. CDR1 and CDR2 (germline): LNHDA, SQIVND (reference sequence). Trimming took 6 bases from V and 7 from J; bases not matched to a gene: 13. This CDR3 spans 16 amino acids.

The CDR3 sequence is CASSARGGSEKLFF. CDR3 nucleotide sequence: TGTGCCAGCAGCGCCAGGGGTGGAAGTGAAAAACTGTTTTTT. The chain has TRBV9 and TRBJ1-4, with D possibly matching TRBD1 (6 bases). This CDR3 region has 14 residues. V dropped 3 bases and J dropped 7 bases, with 13 bases sitting between them. The germline V gene encodes CDR1 SGDLS and CDR2 YYNGEE.

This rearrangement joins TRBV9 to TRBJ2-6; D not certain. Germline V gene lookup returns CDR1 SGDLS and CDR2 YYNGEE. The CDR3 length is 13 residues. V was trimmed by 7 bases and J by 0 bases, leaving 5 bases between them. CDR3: CASQNSGANVLTF. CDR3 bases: TGTGCCAGCCAAAACTCTGGGGCCAACGTCCTGACTTTC.

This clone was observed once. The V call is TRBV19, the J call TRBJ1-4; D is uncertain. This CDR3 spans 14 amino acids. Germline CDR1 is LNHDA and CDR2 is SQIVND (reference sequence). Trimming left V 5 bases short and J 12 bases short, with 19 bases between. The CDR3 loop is CASSSSGIVVELFF. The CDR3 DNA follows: TGTGCCAGTAGTTCTAGCGGGATTGTTGTGGAACTGTTTTTT.

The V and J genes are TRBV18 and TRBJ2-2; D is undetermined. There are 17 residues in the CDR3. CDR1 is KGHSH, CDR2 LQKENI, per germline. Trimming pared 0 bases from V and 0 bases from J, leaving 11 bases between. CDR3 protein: CASSPPAQAANTGELFF. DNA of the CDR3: TGTGCCAGCTCACCACCGGCGCAGGCCGCGAACACCGGGGAGCTGTTTTTT.

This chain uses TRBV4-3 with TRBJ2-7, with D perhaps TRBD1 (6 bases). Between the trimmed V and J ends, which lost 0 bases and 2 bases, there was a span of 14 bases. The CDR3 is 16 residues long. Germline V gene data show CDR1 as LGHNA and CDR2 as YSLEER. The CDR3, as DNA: TGCGCCAGCAGCCAAGATTGGCGACAGGCGCCCTACGAGCAGTACTTC. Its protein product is CASSQDWRQAPYEQYF.

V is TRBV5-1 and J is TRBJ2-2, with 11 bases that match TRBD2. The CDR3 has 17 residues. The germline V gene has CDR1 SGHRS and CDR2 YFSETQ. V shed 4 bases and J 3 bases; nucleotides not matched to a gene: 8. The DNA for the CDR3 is TGCGCCAGCAGCGCCGAAGGGACTAGCGGTTACACCGGGGAGCTGTTTTTT. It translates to CASSAEGTSGYTGELFF.

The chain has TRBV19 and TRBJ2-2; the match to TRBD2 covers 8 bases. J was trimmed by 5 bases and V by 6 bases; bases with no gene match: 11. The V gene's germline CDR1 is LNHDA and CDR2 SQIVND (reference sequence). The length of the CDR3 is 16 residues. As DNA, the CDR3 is TGTGCCAGTAGAGTGTTGGATACTAGCGGTACCGGGGAGCTGTTTTTT. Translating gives CASRVLDTSGTGELFF.

The CDR3 DNA follows: TGTGCCAGCAGTGAAAATACCATCCAGGGGCTCTCTGGAAACACCATATATTTT. As protein: CASSENTIQGLSGNTIYF. V is TRBV6-1 and J is TRBJ1-3, with a possible D match to TRBD1 (6 bases). The ends were cut back, 2 bases at V and 0 bases at J, with 17 bases in the middle. CDR3 length: 18 amino acids. CDR1 and CDR2 (germline): MNHNS, SASEGT.

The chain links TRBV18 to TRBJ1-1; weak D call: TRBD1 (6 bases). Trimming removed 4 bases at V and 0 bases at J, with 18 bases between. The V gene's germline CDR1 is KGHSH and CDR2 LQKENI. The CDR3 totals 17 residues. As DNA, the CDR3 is TGTGCCAGCTCACATACGACAGGAACCTTAGTGAACACTGAAGCTTTCTTT. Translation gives CASSHTTGTLVNTEAFF.

The CDR3 bases are TGTGCCAGCAGTGACGGTTTAGGGGTTGGCGGTGGCTACACCTTC. It codes for CASSDGLGVGGGYTF. This chain links TRBV6-4 with TRBJ1-2; a possible D gene is TRBD1 (5 bases). Germline CDR1 and CDR2: MRHNA and SNTAGT. The CDR3 length is 15 residues. V was clipped by 2 bases and J by 7 bases, with 17 bases between them.

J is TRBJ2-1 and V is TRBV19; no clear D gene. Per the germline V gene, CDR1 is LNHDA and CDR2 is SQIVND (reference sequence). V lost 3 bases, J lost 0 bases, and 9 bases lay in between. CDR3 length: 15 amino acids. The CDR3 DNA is TGTGCCAGTAGTATGTTACTACCCTCCTACAATGAGCAGTTCTTC. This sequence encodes CASSMLLPSYNEQFF. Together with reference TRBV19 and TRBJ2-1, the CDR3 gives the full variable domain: DGGITQSPKYLFRKEGQNVTLSCEQNLNHDAMYWYRQDPGQGLRLIYYSQIVNDFQKGDIAEGYSVSREKKESFPLTVTSAQKNPTAFYLCASSMLLPSYNEQFFGPGTRLTVL.

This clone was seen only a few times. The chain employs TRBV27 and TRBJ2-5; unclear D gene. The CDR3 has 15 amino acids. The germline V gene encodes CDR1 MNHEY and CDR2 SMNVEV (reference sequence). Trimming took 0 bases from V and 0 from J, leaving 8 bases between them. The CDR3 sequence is CASSLSWLDQETQYF. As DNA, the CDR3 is TGTGCCAGCAGTTTATCTTGGCTAGACCAAGAGACCCAGTACTTC.

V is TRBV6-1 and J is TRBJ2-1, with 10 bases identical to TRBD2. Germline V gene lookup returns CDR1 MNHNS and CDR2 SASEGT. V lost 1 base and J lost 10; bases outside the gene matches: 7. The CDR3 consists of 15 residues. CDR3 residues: CASSEGAGGQWEQFF. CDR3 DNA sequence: TGTGCCAGCAGTGAAGGAGCGGGAGGGCAGTGGGAGCAGTTCTTC.

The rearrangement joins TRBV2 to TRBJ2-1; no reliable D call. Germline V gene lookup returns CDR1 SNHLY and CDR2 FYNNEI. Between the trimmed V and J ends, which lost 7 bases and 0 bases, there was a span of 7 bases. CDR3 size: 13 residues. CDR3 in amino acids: CASTQDSYNEQFF. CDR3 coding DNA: TGTGCCAGCACTCAGGACTCCTACAATGAGCAGTTCTTC.